These 17 T cell receptor beta chains were all obtained from the same sample, sequenced in a study of shared clonotypes between healthy human individuals. Generated by immunoSEQ multiplex PCR, the TCRdb table keeps only in-frame clones and is missing some. In the table there are roughly 700,000 clones, roughly 88% of which are singletons. The material sequenced was memory CD8+ T cells from PBMCs. The subset here: CD45RO+ cells pooled with CCR7-negative TemRA cells. The receptors stem from a man between 18 and 29 years old in good health. Some clones in this sample may be carry-over from other donors' samples.

The chain has TRBV4-3 and TRBJ2-1; the D is unclear. The ends were cut back, 0 bases at V and 4 bases at J, with 4 bases in the middle. This CDR3 has 13 residues. Germline V gene data show CDR1 as LGHNA and CDR2 as YSLEER. CDR3 DNA: TGCGCCAGCAGCCAAGATCAGTACAATGAGCAGTTCTTC. As protein: CASSQDQYNEQFF.

CDR3 protein: CASSEKGGRYEQYF. The CDR3 DNA sequence: TGTGCCAGCAGTGAAAAGGGGGGGAGGTACGAGCAGTACTTC. V usage is TRBV2 and J usage is TRBJ2-7; perhaps TRBD2 as D (7 bases). CDR3 length: 14 residues. The V end lost 2 bases, the J end lost 4 bases, and 12 bases lay between the germline ends. Germline values: CDR1 SNHLY, CDR2 FYNNEI.

The chain joins TRBV5-4 to TRBJ2-7; 8 positions match TRBD2. The CDR3 extends over 15 amino acids. Germline CDR1 and CDR2: SGHNT and YYREEE (reference sequence). V lost 0 bases and J lost 6; bases outside the gene matches: 8. The CDR3 bases are TGTGCCAGCAGCTTGGGGGATAGCGGGGTGGGCGAGCAGTACTTC. Protein product: CASSLGDSGVGEQYF.

The chain couples TRBV6-5 to TRBJ1-5; TRBD1 aligns across 7 bases. This CDR3 spans 14 amino acids. Germline V gives CDR1 MNHEY, CDR2 SVGAGI. V was clipped by 5 bases and J by 4 bases; unmatched bases: 5. As DNA, the CDR3 is TGTGCCAGCAGTCTCGGGACAGAAAATCAGCCCCAGCATTTT. Protein: CASSLGTENQPQHF.

This chain links TRBV19 with TRBJ2-7; 9 bases map to TRBD2. The CDR3 contains 15 residues. Germline CDR1 LNHDA, CDR2 SQIVND (reference sequence). After removal of 9 bases from V and 4 bases from J, the junction contained 13 bases not matched to a gene. This chain's CDR3 is CASAGLAALGYEQYF. The CDR3 DNA sequence: TGTGCCAGCGCGGGACTAGCAGCCCTGGGTTACGAGCAGTACTTC.

The CDR3 protein is CASSLAGEAYEQYF. As DNA, the CDR3 is TGTGCCAGCAGTTTAGCGGGAGAAGCATACGAGCAGTACTTC. The chain uses TRBV28 and TRBJ2-7; TRBD2 aligns across 7 bases. V lost 2 bases and J lost 4; bases outside the gene matches: 5. In germline, CDR1 is MDHEN, CDR2 SYDVKM. The CDR3 runs 14 residues.

This chain links TRBV27 with TRBJ1-2; D perhaps matches TRBD1 (5 bases). The CDR3 totals 13 residues. CDR1 and CDR2 from the germline V gene are MNHEY and SMNVEV (reference sequence). The ends were cut back, 8 bases at V and 2 bases at J, with 12 bases in the middle. CDR3 sequence (DNA): TGTGCCAGCCGCACTTGGGGGAACTATGGCTACACCTTC. This translates into CASRTWGNYGYTF.

The rearrangement links TRBV9 to TRBJ2-1, with D perhaps matching TRBD1 or TRBD2 (5 bases each). Germline V CDR1 and CDR2: SGDLS, YYNGEE. V was cut by 3 bases and J by 7 bases, with 11 bases left in between. The CDR3 loop spans 13 amino acids. CDR3 region: CASSGRWGNEQFF. In DNA, the CDR3 is TGTGCCAGCAGCGGCCGATGGGGGAATGAGCAGTTCTTC.

The genes are TRBV7-2 and TRBJ2-7; 7 bases match TRBD1. This CDR3 contains 13 residues. CDR1 and CDR2 from the germline V gene are SGHTA and FQGNSA. V lost 3 bases to trimming and J lost 5 bases; unmatched junction nucleotides: 4. The CDR3 DNA reads as TGTGCCAGCAGCTTGAGACAGGGCCACGAGCAGTACTTC. It specifies CASSLRQGHEQYF.

The DNA of the CDR3 is TGTGCCAGCAGCTTGGGGGTCAATGAGCAGTTCTTC. Its protein is CASSLGVNEQFF. This chain connects TRBV5-5 to TRBJ2-1; D is undetermined. Trimming removed 0 bases at V and 6 bases at J, with 4 bases between. The V gene's germline CDR1 is SGHKS and CDR2 YYEKEE (reference sequence). The CDR3 runs to 12 residues.

This clone was seen a few times. The chain joins TRBV6-4 to TRBJ2-7; 10 bases match TRBD2. Trimming took 0 bases from V and 1 from J; bases not matched to a gene: 3. CDR3 size: 16 residues. The germline gives CDR1 MRHNA, CDR2 SNTAGT. CDR3 bases: TGTGCCAGCAGTGACTCTACTAGCGGGGAGTCCTACGAGCAGTACTTC. This translates into CASSDSTSGESYEQYF.

J is TRBJ2-5 and V is TRBV10-3; 13 bases match TRBD2. The assigned J gene may be wrong: the sequence end matches TRBJ2-7 better. Germline loops: CDR1 ENHRY, CDR2 SYGVKD. This CDR3 contains 14 residues. The chain's CDR3 is CAIGGLAGSYEQYF. The CDR3 region has the DNA TGTGCCATCGGGGGACTAGCGGGGTCCTACGAGCAGTACTTC.

V is TRBV27 and J is TRBJ2-7; 11 nucleotides agree with TRBD2. CDR1 MNHEY and CDR2 SMNVEV come from the germline V gene (reference sequence). The CDR3 runs to 15 residues. The trim removed 5 bases at V and 3 bases at J, leaving 6 bases unmatched. This chain's CDR3 is CASSLSGRERYEQYF. CDR3 in DNA: TGTGCCAGCAGTCTTAGCGGGAGGGAACGCTACGAGCAGTACTTC.

This clone came up a few times. The chain links TRBV4-2 to TRBJ1-1; no reliable D call. The germline V and J ends were trimmed by 3 bases and 1 base, with 6 bases remaining between them. The CDR3 runs to 13 residues. Per germline, CDR1 LGHNA and CDR2 YNFKEQ. In nucleotides, the CDR3 is TGTGCCAGCAGCCAGGGCACGAACACTGAAGCTTTCTTT. Protein sequence: CASSQGTNTEAFF.

The chain combines TRBV19 with TRBJ1-4; D is unresolved. V was pared by 6 bases and J by 3 bases, with 8 bases between. Germline-derived CDR1 and CDR2 are LNHDA and SQIVND (reference sequence). The CDR3 extends over 13 amino acids. The CDR3 spells CASSRRSNEKLFF. The CDR3 DNA reads TGTGCCAGTAGCCGCAGGTCTAATGAAAAACTGTTTTTT. The whole variable domain, filled in from reference TRBV19 and TRBJ1-4, reads DGGITQSPKYLFRKEGQNVTLSCEQNLNHDAMYWYRQDPGQGLRLIYYSQIVNDFQKGDIAEGYSVSREKKESFPLTVTSAQKNPTAFYLCASSRRSNEKLFFGSGTQLSVL.

This chain joins TRBV29-1 and TRBJ1-1, with D unclear. Germline V CDR1 and CDR2: SQVTM, ANQGSEA. This CDR3 has 15 residues. The V end was cut by 0 bases, the J end by 4 bases, with 15 bases between. The CDR3 region has the DNA TGCAGCGTTGAAGATGGGCACACCCCGGGCACTGAAGCTTTCTTT. Amino acids: CSVEDGHTPGTEAFF.

The chain recombines TRBV5-6 with TRBJ1-1; TRBD1 aligns across 9 bases. Unmatched junction bases numbered 7, after V lost 4 bases and J lost 6 bases. Germline CDR1 SGHDT, CDR2 YYEEEE. The CDR3 loop spans 14 amino acids. The CDR3 region has the DNA TGTGCCAGCAGCCGGGGACAGGGAGCCTCTGAAGCTTTCTTT. It translates to CASSRGQGASEAFF.